A single sample gave rise to the 17 T cell receptor beta chains below, sequenced in a study of blood T cell repertoires in COVID-19. Only in-frame clones appear in the TCRdb table, and some are missing; sequencing was by immunoSEQ multiplex PCR. The sample lists 250,000 to 300,000 clones, about 85% occurring once. Sequenced sample: peripheral blood. These receptors originate from a woman aged 45-60 years who had recovered from COVID-19.

The V call is TRBV7-2, the J call TRBJ2-3; 9 nucleotides agree with TRBD2. V lost 7 bases to trimming and J lost 5 bases; unmatched junction nucleotides: 16. The CDR3 contains 17 residues. From germline, CDR1 is SGHTA and CDR2 FQGNSA. The DNA of the CDR3 is TGTGCCAGCACCTTCCCTCCTAGCGGGGACCAGGGAGATACGCAGTATTTT. Amino acid sequence: CASTFPPSGDQGDTQYF.

This rearrangement joins TRBV7-3 to TRBJ2-3; D might be TRBD2 (5 bases). V lost 3 bases and J lost 0, with 7 bases in between. Germline values: CDR1 SGHTA, CDR2 FQGTGA. The length of the CDR3 is 14 residues. In nucleotides, the CDR3 is TGTGCCAGCAGCTTGGAGGACAGCACAGATACGCAGTATTTT. This encodes CASSLEDSTDTQYF.

This clone was counted only a few times. The J gene is TRBJ1-2, the V gene TRBV19; 7 bases line up with TRBD1. There are 13 residues in the CDR3. The junction had 9 bases not matched to a gene; V was cut back by 7 bases and J by 7 bases. Germline V gene data show CDR1 as LNHDA and CDR2 as SQIVND (reference sequence). The CDR3 is CASTPTGWFGYTF. DNA for the CDR3: TGTGCCAGTACCCCGACAGGGTGGTTTGGCTACACCTTC. The variable domain in full, with the rest retrieved from reference TRBV19 and TRBJ1-2, is DGGITQSPKYLFRKEGQNVTLSCEQNLNHDAMYWYRQDPGQGLRLIYYSQIVNDFQKGDIAEGYSVSREKKESFPLTVTSAQKNPTAFYLCASTPTGWFGYTFGSGTRLTVV.

The J gene is TRBJ2-5, the V gene TRBV15, with 10 nucleotides matching TRBD2. This CDR3 spans 16 amino acids. The V gene end was trimmed by 3 bases and the J gene end by 0 bases; junction bases not matched to a gene: 4. The germline V gene has CDR1 LNHNV and CDR2 YYDKDF (reference sequence). In nucleotides, the CDR3 is TGTGCCACCAGCAGGGGGACTAGCGCGAACCAAGAGACCCAGTACTTC. Its translation: CATSRGTSANQETQYF.

In its sample, this clone was seen a few times. The chain employs TRBV27 and TRBJ1-5; D call uncertain. The CDR3 sequence is 12 residues long. The V end lost 8 bases, the J end lost 5 bases, and 10 bases lay between the germline ends. Germline V CDR1 and CDR2: MNHEY, SMNVEV (reference sequence). The CDR3 DNA reads as TGTGCCAGCGGGTTTCGGGATCAGCCCCAGCATTTT. Encoded protein: CASGFRDQPQHF.

The chain has TRBV19 and TRBJ1-1; no definite D call. Germline V gene sequence: CDR1 LNHDA, CDR2 SQIVND (reference sequence). The CDR3 loop spans 15 amino acids. Trimming took 1 base from V and 1 from J, leaving 10 bases between them. DNA of the CDR3: TGTGCCAGTAGTATAGGTTGGAGCGCGAACACTGAAGCTTTCTTT. The encoded protein is CASSIGWSANTEAFF.

The chain employs TRBV5-1 and TRBJ1-3; 10 bases fit TRBD1. Germline V gene sequence: CDR1 SGHRS, CDR2 YFSETQ. V shed 5 bases, J shed 5 bases, and the junction held 4 bases outside the gene matches. This CDR3 is built from 14 residues. CDR3 nucleotides: TGCGCCAGCAGTCCGGGACAGGGGAGAAACACCATATATTTT. Protein sequence: CASSPGQGRNTIYF.

CDR3 protein: CASSQSFSGDRPEGYGYTF. CDR3 in DNA: TGCGCCAGCAGTCAATCGTTTTCCGGGGACAGGCCCGAGGGGTATGGCTACACCTTC. V and J are TRBV23-1 and TRBJ1-2, with 8 bases fitting TRBD1. TRBV23-1 is an open reading frame whose function is uncertain. V gave up 0 bases and J gave up 5 bases; unmatched junction bases: 17. The CDR3 has 19 amino acids.

The V and J genes are TRBV6-5 and TRBJ2-2; 10 nucleotides align to TRBD1. J gave up 7 bases and V 6 bases, and 8 bases lay outside the gene matches. Germline V CDR1 and CDR2: MNHEY, SVGAGI. This CDR3 region has 15 residues. CDR3 amino acids: CASSGDRGRIGELFF. The CDR3 nucleotides read TGTGCCAGCAGCGGTGACAGGGGGCGCATCGGGGAGCTGTTTTTT.

The V call is TRBV4-3, the J call TRBJ2-7; the match to TRBD2 covers 11 bases. Per germline, CDR1 LGHNA and CDR2 YSLEER. The CDR3 contains 16 residues. After removal of 4 bases from V and 5 bases from J, the junction contained 10 bases not matched to a gene. DNA of the CDR3: TGCGCCAGCAGCCGAAAACTAGCGGGGGTGGAAAACGAGCAGTACTTC. Its translation: CASSRKLAGVENEQYF.

The V gene is TRBV28, the J gene TRBJ2-1; 10 bases are a match to TRBD2. Germline V gene data show CDR1 as MDHEN and CDR2 as SYDVKM. The V and J ends lost 6 bases and 3 bases, in that order; junction bases with no gene match: 8. The CDR3 extends over 16 amino acids. The CDR3 protein is CASRTGLASLYNEQFF. The CDR3 nucleotides read TGTGCCAGCAGGACGGGACTAGCGAGCCTCTACAATGAGCAGTTCTTC.

This chain links TRBV7-9 with TRBJ2-3, with D maybe TRBD1 (6 bases). V lost 3 bases to trimming and J lost 6 bases, with 10 bases between them. Germline CDR1 is SEHNR and CDR2 is FQNEAQ (reference sequence). The CDR3 contains 13 residues. The CDR3 is CASSLGATDTQYF. CDR3 DNA sequence: TGTGCCAGCAGCTTGGGGGCAACGGATACGCAGTATTTT.

J is TRBJ1-1 and V is TRBV13; TRBD1 is a possible D gene (5 bases). This CDR3 region has 16 residues. Germline assignment: CDR1 PRHDT and CDR2 FYEKMQ (reference sequence). Trimming shortened V by 3 bases and J by 1 base, and 15 bases separated the two germline ends. CDR3 DNA: TGTGCCAGCAGCTTTCGGGGGAATGGTAAGAACACTGAAGCTTTCTTT. Protein: CASSFRGNGKNTEAFF. The full variable domain, in which reference TRBV13 and TRBJ1-1 provide the parts outside the CDR3, is AAGVIQSPRHLIKEKRETATLKCYPIPRHDTVYWYQQGPGQDPQFLISFYEKMQSDKGSIPDRFSAQQFSDYHSELNMSSLELGDSALYFCASSFRGNGKNTEAFFGQGTRLTVV.

This clone was recorded a few times. The chain links TRBV21-1 to TRBJ1-5; TRBD1 is the table's D call, not checked against the DNA. TRBV21-1 is flagged as a pseudogene. This CDR3 has 15 residues. In nucleotides, the CDR3 is TGTGCCAGCAGCCACAGGGATCATAGCAATCAGCCCCAGCATTTT. This translates into CASSHRDHSNQPQHF.

This clone was counted a single time. The genes are TRBV11-2 and TRBJ1-1, with no clear D. This CDR3 has 16 residues. Looked up from germline, CDR1 is SGHAT and CDR2 is FQNNGV. Trimming shortened V by 3 bases and J by 5 bases, and 19 bases separated the two germline ends. The CDR3 bases are TGTGCCAGCAGCTTCCGATCGGGCATCCCGGGGACTGAAGCTTTCTTT. The encoded protein is CASSFRSGIPGTEAFF.

As regards this clone: The junction shows a germline mismatch at one end, possibly a read error. The chain has TRBV7-7 and TRBJ2-2; 10 positions agree with TRBD2. CDR3 size: 15 residues. CDR1 is SSHAT, CDR2 FNYEAQ, per germline (reference sequence). In DNA, the CDR3 is TGTGCTAGCAGCTTAGTAGCGGGGGGCACCGGGGAGCTGTTTTTT. As protein: CASSLVAGGTGELFF.

The rearrangement links TRBV12-3 or TRBV12-4 to TRBJ1-4, with TRBD1 as a possible D gene (5 bases). Trimming took 2 bases from V and 8 from J, leaving 9 bases between them. This CDR3 has 13 amino acids. The DNA of the CDR3 is TGTGCCAGCAGTTTATCGGGGGTCGAAAAACTGTTTTTT. Its protein is CASSLSGVEKLFF.